Below, 26 T cell receptor beta chains from the same sample are listed, as sequenced in a study of shared clonotypes between healthy human individuals. The repertoire was sequenced with immunoSEQ multiplex PCR; TCRdb's copy has only in-frame clones and lacks some. Of more than 2 million clones listed, around 95% were seen once; the top ten hold approximately 0.13%. Sequenced input: naive CD4+ T cells sorted from blood. Regarding subset: CD45RA+ positively selected. These receptors all come from a man between 18 and 35 years old in good health.

The chain links TRBV30 to TRBJ1-6; D is unresolved. This CDR3 is 13 amino acids long. CDR1 is GTSNPN, CDR2 SVGIG, per germline (reference sequence). Trimming stripped 4 bases from V and 5 bases from J, with 9 bases between. The CDR3 region has the DNA TGTGCCTGGACCGACAACCATAATTCACCCCTCCACTTT. Amino acids: CAWTDNHNSPLHF.

V gene TRBV4-1 combines with J gene TRBJ2-3; 10 bases align to TRBD2. Trimming at V came to 0 bases and at J to 8 bases, leaving 14 bases not matched to a gene. CDR1 and CDR2 (germline): MGHRA, YSYEKL. The CDR3 loop spans 18 amino acids. Here the CDR3 DNA reads TGCGCCAGCAGCCAAGAAACCACTAGCGGGGTTCTAGCGCGTACGCAGTATTTT. Amino acid sequence: CASSQETTSGVLARTQYF.

V and J are TRBV5-6 and TRBJ2-3; tentative D call: TRBD2 (6 bases). Germline values: CDR1 SGHDT, CDR2 YYEEEE. Trimming cost V 3 bases and J 2 bases, with 13 bases left between them. The CDR3 is 15 residues long. CDR3 DNA: TGTGCCAGCAGCTGGGCGAGGAGGGTCACAGATACGCAGTATTTT. This codes for CASSWARRVTDTQYF.

The V call is TRBV29-1, the J call TRBJ2-1; 7 nucleotides line up with TRBD2. The trim removed 3 bases at V and 3 bases at J, leaving 5 bases unmatched. Germline CDR1 SQVTM, CDR2 ANQGSEA. The CDR3 spans 14 residues. CDR3 protein: CSVEVRESYNEQFF. In DNA form, the CDR3 reads TGCAGCGTTGAGGTGCGGGAGAGCTACAATGAGCAGTTCTTC.

The chain recombines TRBV18 with TRBJ2-7; 13 bases are shared with TRBD2. The germline gives CDR1 KGHSH, CDR2 LQKENI. The CDR3 consists of 16 residues. The J segment lost 4 bases and the V segment lost 3 bases, leaving 6 bases of the junction unmatched. CDR3 amino acids: CASSPGTSGVRYEQYF. The DNA for the CDR3 is TGTGCCAGCTCACCGGGGACTAGCGGGGTGAGGTACGAGCAGTACTTC.

V gene TRBV5-8 combines with J gene TRBJ1-3; D might be TRBD1 (5 bases). Per the germline V gene, CDR1 is SGHTS and CDR2 is YDEGEE. V lost 5 bases, J lost 4 bases, and 19 bases lay in between. The CDR3 totals 16 residues. CDR3 coding DNA: TGTGCCAGCAGTAACCCTGTGGCGGGGCTAGGAAACACCATATATTTT. It is translated as CASSNPVAGLGNTIYF.

V and J are TRBV28 and TRBJ1-5; no clear D. Deletions cut 4 bases from V and 12 bases from J, with 10 bases between. The CDR3 extends over 11 amino acids. Per germline, CDR1 MDHEN and CDR2 SYDVKM. CDR3 loop: CASSYPPIQHF. The CDR3 DNA sequence: TGTGCCAGCAGTTACCCCCCGATCCAGCATTTT.

This chain connects TRBV4-3 to TRBJ1-5; no clear D. V lost 1 base to trimming and J lost 2 bases, with 9 bases between them. Germline-derived CDR1 and CDR2 are LGHNA and YSLEER. The CDR3 consists of 15 residues. CDR3 in amino acids: CASSQGNSGNQPQHF. CDR3 DNA: TGCGCCAGCAGCCAAGGGAACAGTGGCAATCAGCCCCAGCATTTT.

J is TRBJ1-6 and V is TRBV25-1; 7 nucleotides agree with TRBD1. The junction had 7 bases not matched to a gene; V was cut back by 2 bases and J by 6 bases. CDR1 and CDR2 from the germline V gene are MGHDK and SYGVNS. This CDR3 has 16 residues. Here the CDR3 reads CASSEGDSNTNSPLHF. CDR3 DNA sequence: TGTGCCAGCAGTGAAGGGGACAGCAACACTAATTCACCCCTCCACTTT.

The chain uses TRBV18 and TRBJ2-5; D gene uncertain. Trimming pared 3 bases from V and 1 base from J, leaving 9 bases between. The CDR3 contains 14 residues. In germline, CDR1 is KGHSH, CDR2 LQKENI. The chain's CDR3 is CASSPTITQETQYF. The CDR3, as DNA: TGTGCCAGCTCACCCACTATAACCCAAGAGACCCAGTACTTC.

This chain links TRBV28 with TRBJ2-3; D remains ambiguous. This CDR3 region has 14 residues. V lost 4 bases to trimming and J lost 0 bases, with 8 bases between them. The germline V gene encodes CDR1 MDHEN and CDR2 SYDVKM. CDR3 region: CASSSHMSTDTQYF. In nucleotides, the CDR3 is TGTGCCAGCAGTTCGCACATGAGCACAGATACGCAGTATTTT.

The count of this clone is one. This sequence joins TRBV11-2 and TRBJ1-6; D gene uncertain. V was clipped by 3 bases and J by 13 bases, with 13 bases between them. The length of the CDR3 is 13 residues. Per germline, CDR1 SGHAT and CDR2 FQNNGV. The CDR3 nucleotides are TGTGCCAGCAGCTTCGACCTGGTGGGGCCCCTCCACTTT. Its protein is CASSFDLVGPLHF.

The V and J genes are TRBV6-5 and TRBJ1-5; 10 positions match TRBD1. Looked up from germline, CDR1 is MNHEY and CDR2 is SVGAGI. After removal of 6 bases from V and 6 bases from J, the junction contained 8 bases not matched to a gene. This CDR3 spans 15 amino acids. CDR3: CASSPLDRGPQPQHF. The CDR3 DNA sequence: TGTGCCAGCAGCCCGCTAGACAGGGGGCCTCAGCCCCAGCATTTT.

Points on this clone: This sample includes further DNA sequences coding for the same CDR3. V usage is TRBV18 and J usage is TRBJ2-3; TRBD2 is a possible D gene (6 bases). The V end was cut by 2 bases, the J end by 4 bases, with 13 bases between. Germline CDR1 is KGHSH and CDR2 is LQKENI. The CDR3 sequence is 15 residues long. The CDR3 bases are TGTGCCAGCTCACCAGGTAGCGGCGGGGCAGATACGCAGTATTTT. This sequence encodes CASSPGSGGADTQYF. Variable domain in full (rest from reference TRBV18 and TRBJ2-3): NAGVMQNPRHLVRRRGQEARLRCSPMKGHSHVYWYRQLPEEGLKFMVYLQKENIIDESGMPKERFSAEFPKEGPSILRIQQVVRGDSAAYFCASSPGSGGADTQYFGPGTRLTVL.

The rearrangement links TRBV28 to TRBJ1-5, with D perhaps matching TRBD1 (6 bases). The CDR3 spans 15 residues. The V and J ends lost 7 bases and 4 bases respectively, with 17 bases between them. Germline CDR1 is MDHEN and CDR2 is SYDVKM. The DNA for the CDR3 is TGTGCCAGCACCCTTCGCCAGGGGAGAAATCAGCCCCAGCATTTT. This encodes CASTLRQGRNQPQHF.

V and J are TRBV10-3 and TRBJ2-3, with D tentatively TRBD1 or TRBD2 (7 bases each). V was pared by 0 bases and J by 5 bases, with 12 bases between. Germline CDR1 reads ENHRY; CDR2 reads SYGVKD. CDR3 length equals 15 residues. The DNA for the CDR3 is TGTGCCATCAGTGAGTCAGGGGGCGGGAGAGATACGCAGTATTTT. This gives the protein CAISESGGGRDTQYF.

The V call is TRBV20-1, the J call TRBJ2-1, with no clear D. Per the germline V gene, CDR1 is DFQATT and CDR2 is SNEGSKA (reference sequence). This CDR3 spans 11 amino acids. The CDR3 bases are TGCAGGGCCGTCTCCTACAATGAGCAGTTCTTC. Translated, it gives CRAVSYNEQFF.

This chain joins TRBV5-1 and TRBJ2-7; TRBD2 aligns across 7 bases. The V gene end was trimmed by 3 bases and the J gene end by 1 base; junction bases not matched to a gene: 10. Per germline, CDR1 SGHRS and CDR2 YFSETQ. CDR3 length: 16 amino acids. DNA of the CDR3: TGCGCCAGCAGCTACGTCTCCGGACTAGGTTCCTACGAGCAGTACTTC. Translating it yields CASSYVSGLGSYEQYF.

As for this clone: Additional DNA sequences in this sample encode the identical CDR3. The rearrangement links TRBV5-1 to TRBJ1-2; D is undetermined. V lost 0 bases and J lost 0, with 6 bases in between. In germline, CDR1 is SGHRS, CDR2 YFSETQ. CDR3 length: 14 amino acids. CDR3 region: CASSLDGSNYGYTF. Here the CDR3 DNA reads TGCGCCAGCAGCTTGGACGGTTCTAACTATGGCTACACCTTC.

This clone showed up just once. Other DNA sequences in the same sample also yield this CDR3. V is TRBV10-3 and J is TRBJ2-2; TRBD2 aligns across 7 bases. The trim removed 0 bases at V and 1 base at J, leaving 5 bases unmatched. This CDR3 comprises 17 residues. Germline values: CDR1 ENHRY, CDR2 SYGVKD. In DNA form, the CDR3 reads TGTGCCATCAGTGAGTCCGGGGCGGGGGTGAACACCGGGGAGCTGTTTTTT. Translating it yields CAISESGAGVNTGELFF.

The chain employs TRBV30 and TRBJ2-7; D is uncertain. Between the trimmed V and J ends, which lost 4 bases and 2 bases, there was a span of 15 bases. Germline-derived CDR1 and CDR2 are GTSNPN and SVGIG (reference sequence). The CDR3 length is 14 residues. CDR3 nucleotide sequence: TGTGCCTGGACTTTGGACCGCGCCCCCTACGAGCAGTACTTC. Its translation: CAWTLDRAPYEQYF.

The chain carries TRBV10-3 and TRBJ2-7; D is unclear. V gave up 3 bases and J gave up 3 bases, with 15 bases separating them. Per germline, CDR1 ENHRY and CDR2 SYGVKD. This CDR3 is built from 15 residues. CDR3 loop: CAISDSSRNLYEQYF. DNA for the CDR3: TGTGCCATCAGTGACTCCTCCAGAAACCTCTACGAGCAGTACTTC.

The CDR3 nucleotides are TGTGCCAGCAGGGGGCCCCTGGGGAACACCGGGGAGCTGTTTTTT. This encodes CASRGPLGNTGELFF. The chain has TRBV6-6 and TRBJ2-2, with TRBD1 as a possible D gene (5 bases). Trimming removed 6 bases at V and 1 base at J, with 12 bases between. The V gene's germline CDR1 is MNHNY and CDR2 SVGAGI (reference sequence). The CDR3 loop spans 15 amino acids.

This clone showed up just once. Other DNA sequences of this sample code for an identical CDR3. The chain links TRBV5-1 to TRBJ2-1, with D perhaps TRBD1 (6 bases). V was cut by 0 bases and J by 4 bases, with 11 bases left in between. The CDR3 length is 15 residues. The germline V gene encodes CDR1 SGHRS and CDR2 YFSETQ. The CDR3 DNA follows: TGCGCCAGCAGCTTGGAACAGGGAACGTACAATGAGCAGTTCTTC. It yields the protein CASSLEQGTYNEQFF.

The J gene is TRBJ1-5, the V gene TRBV21-1. TRBV21-1 represents a pseudogene. The CDR3 runs 15 residues. CDR3 sequence: CASPTGVISNQPQHF. As DNA, the CDR3 is TGTGCCAGCCCGACTGGGGTGATTAGCAATCAGCCCCAGCATTTT.

The chain is built from TRBV30 and TRBJ1-5; D gene unclear. The V and J ends lost 0 bases and 7 bases respectively, with 10 bases between them. The CDR3 totals 13 residues. Looked up from germline, CDR1 is GTSNPN and CDR2 is SVGIG (reference sequence). The CDR3 spells CAWSVSLLQPQHF. As DNA, the CDR3 is TGTGCCTGGAGTGTTTCCCTCTTACAGCCCCAGCATTTT.